The next 11 T cell receptor beta chains were all read from a single sample in a study of shared clonotypes between healthy human individuals. Assay used: immunoSEQ multiplex PCR; TCRdb lists only in-frame clones, some missing. This sample has roughly 1,500,000 clones, with 98% to 99% found just once. Sequenced input: naive CD4+ T cells sorted from blood. This sample's subset: CD45RA+ positively selected. The origin of the receptors is a man in his thirties or forties in good health.

The J gene is TRBJ1-1, the V gene TRBV5-1; D is uncertain. The germline CDR1 and CDR2 sequences are SGHRS and YFSETQ. There are 16 residues in the CDR3. Trimming removed 5 bases from V and 3 bases from J, with 20 bases in between. The CDR3 protein is CASSKGRVSSDTEAFF. The CDR3 bases are TGCGCCAGCAGTAAGGGTCGGGTCTCATCGGACACTGAAGCTTTCTTT.

A single count supports this clone. The chain employs TRBV27 and TRBJ1-4, with 9 bases that match TRBD1. Germline values: CDR1 MNHEY, CDR2 SMNVEV (reference sequence). J lost 3 bases, V lost 3 bases, and 14 bases had no gene match. This CDR3 is built from 19 residues. CDR3 sequence: CASSFLTNRGPLANEKLFF. Written as DNA, the CDR3 is TGTGCCAGCAGTTTTCTTACCAACAGGGGGCCTCTGGCTAATGAAAAACTGTTTTTT.

The gene calls are TRBV18 and TRBJ2-3; D is perhaps TRBD2 (6 bases). V lost 4 bases, J lost 5 bases, and 22 bases lay in between. From germline, CDR1 is KGHSH and CDR2 LQKENI. CDR3 length: 17 residues. The CDR3 reads CASSRPGRGPPVDTQYF. Here the CDR3 DNA reads TGTGCCAGCTCACGTCCGGGGCGGGGCCCACCGGTAGATACGCAGTATTTT.

V gene TRBV4-3 combines with J gene TRBJ2-2; possible D gene TRBD1, 6 bases. Germline assignment: CDR1 LGHNA and CDR2 YSLEER. The germline V and J ends were trimmed by 7 bases and 3 bases, with 9 bases remaining between them. The CDR3 contains 13 residues. The CDR3 DNA reads as TGCGCCAGCACCTCAGGGGACACCGGGGAGCTGTTTTTT. Translating it yields CASTSGDTGELFF.

The chain has TRBV11-2 and TRBJ2-7; 7 bases are a match to TRBD2. The V segment lost 5 bases and the J segment 9 bases; nucleotides outside the gene matches: 7. CDR1 SGHAT and CDR2 FQNNGV come from the germline V gene. CDR3 length: 12 amino acids. For the CDR3, the DNA is TGTGCCAGCAGCGCCGGCGCTAGCGGGCAGTACTTC. Its protein product is CASSAGASGQYF.

The genes are TRBV29-1 and TRBJ1-3, with no clear D. Germline CDR1 reads SQVTM; CDR2 reads ANQGSEA. The CDR3 loop spans 13 amino acids. The V and J ends lost 1 base and 11 bases respectively, with 15 bases between them. The CDR3 bases are TGCAGCGTTGAAGGGGCCTCGAGGCGGGCCATATATTTT. As protein: CSVEGASRRAIYF.

The rearrangement joins TRBV7-8 to TRBJ1-4; weak D call: TRBD1 (5 bases). The CDR3 has 15 residues. CDR1 is SGHVS, CDR2 FQNEAQ, per germline. Trimming cost V 4 bases and J 5 bases, with 14 bases left between them. CDR3 amino acids: CASSSGTEVNEKLFF. The CDR3 coding sequence is TGTGCCAGCAGCTCCGGGACTGAGGTCAATGAAAAACTGTTTTTT.

The chain couples TRBV5-5 to TRBJ2-1; TRBD2 aligns across 8 bases. The CDR3 is made up of 15 amino acids. The germline gives CDR1 SGHKS, CDR2 YYEKEE (reference sequence). V shed 2 bases, J shed 9 bases, and the junction held 10 bases outside the gene matches. CDR3 protein: CASSFNPAGAGEQFF. DNA for the CDR3: TGTGCCAGCAGCTTTAATCCAGCGGGAGCGGGTGAGCAGTTCTTC. Variable domain in full (rest from reference TRBV5-5 and TRBJ2-1): DAGVTQSPTHLIKTRGQQVTLRCSPISGHKSVSWYQQVLGQGPQFIFQYYEKEERGRGNFPDRFSARQFPNYSSELNVNALLLGDSALYLCASSFNPAGAGEQFFGPGTRLTVL.

This chain uses TRBV2 with TRBJ2-3; TRBD2 aligns across 8 bases. The CDR3 contains 15 residues. With V trimmed by 6 bases and J by 2 bases, 7 bases remained unmatched. In germline, CDR1 is SNHLY, CDR2 FYNNEI. CDR3 amino acids: CASSVSGLDTDTQYF. In DNA form, the CDR3 reads TGTGCCAGCAGCGTTTCGGGACTAGACACAGATACGCAGTATTTT.

The V gene is TRBV30, the J gene TRBJ1-2; D call uncertain. Germline V gene sequence: CDR1 GTSNPN, CDR2 SVGIG (reference sequence). The CDR3 is 13 amino acids. Trimming took 4 bases from V and 7 from J, leaving 16 bases between them. CDR3 coding DNA: TGTGCCTGGATACGGCGAGTTGGCGGTGGCTACACCTTC. Residues: CAWIRRVGGGYTF.

The chain employs TRBV28 and TRBJ2-7, with a weak D call TRBD2 (7 bases). The CDR3 sequence is 12 residues long. With 7 bases removed from V and 6 bases from J, the gap between germline ends came to 13 bases. CDR1 is MDHEN, CDR2 SYDVKM, per germline. The CDR3 bases are TGTGCCAGCACCATTCGGGGGGCCGAGCAGTACTTC. As protein: CASTIRGAEQYF. Full variable domain (missing parts from reference TRBV28 and TRBJ2-7): DVKVTQSSRYLVKRTGEKVFLECVQDMDHENMFWYRQDPGLGLRLIYFSYDVKMKEKGDIPEGYSVSREKKERFSLILESASTNQTSMYLCASTIRGAEQYFGPGTRLTVT.